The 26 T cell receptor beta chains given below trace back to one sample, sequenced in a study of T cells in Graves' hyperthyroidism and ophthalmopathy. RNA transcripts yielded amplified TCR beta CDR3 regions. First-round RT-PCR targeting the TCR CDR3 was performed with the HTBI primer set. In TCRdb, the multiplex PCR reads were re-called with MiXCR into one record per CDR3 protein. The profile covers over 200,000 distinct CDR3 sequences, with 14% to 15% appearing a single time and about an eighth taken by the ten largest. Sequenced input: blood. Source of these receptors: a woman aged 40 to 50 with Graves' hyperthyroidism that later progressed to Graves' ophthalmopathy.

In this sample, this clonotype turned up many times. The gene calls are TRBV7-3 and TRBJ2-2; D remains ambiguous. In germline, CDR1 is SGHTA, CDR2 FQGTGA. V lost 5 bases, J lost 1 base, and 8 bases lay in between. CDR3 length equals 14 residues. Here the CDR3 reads CASSPEQNTGELFF. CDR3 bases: TGTGCCAGCAGCCCCGAACAGAACACCGGGGAGCTGTTTTTT.

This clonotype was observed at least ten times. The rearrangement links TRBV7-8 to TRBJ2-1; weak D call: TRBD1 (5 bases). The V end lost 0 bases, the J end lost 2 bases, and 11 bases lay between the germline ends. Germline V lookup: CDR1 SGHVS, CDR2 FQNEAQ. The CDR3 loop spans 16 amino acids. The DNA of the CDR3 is TGTGCCAGCAGCTTAGCAGGGATAGGGGCCTACAATGAGCAGTTCTTC. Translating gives CASSLAGIGAYNEQFF. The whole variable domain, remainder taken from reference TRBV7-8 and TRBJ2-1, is GAGVSQSPRYKVAKRGQDVALRCDPISGHVSLFWYQQALGQGPEFLTYFQNEAQLDKSGLPSDRFFAERPEGSVSTLKIQRTQQEDSAVYLCASSLAGIGAYNEQFFGPGTRLTVL.

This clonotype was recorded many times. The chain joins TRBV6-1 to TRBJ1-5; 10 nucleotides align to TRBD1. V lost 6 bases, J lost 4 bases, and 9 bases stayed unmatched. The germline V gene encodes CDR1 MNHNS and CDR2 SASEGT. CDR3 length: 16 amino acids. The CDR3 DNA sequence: TGTGCCAGCAGGGCAACCGGGACAGGGGTTAATCAGCCCCAGCATTTT. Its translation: CASRATGTGVNQPQHF.

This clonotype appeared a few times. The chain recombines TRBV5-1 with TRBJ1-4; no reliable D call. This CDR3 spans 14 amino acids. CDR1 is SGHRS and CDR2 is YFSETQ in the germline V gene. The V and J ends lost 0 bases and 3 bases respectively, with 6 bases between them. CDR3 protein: CASSLGPPNEKLFF. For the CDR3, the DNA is TGCGCCAGCAGCTTGGGCCCACCTAATGAAAAACTGTTTTTT.

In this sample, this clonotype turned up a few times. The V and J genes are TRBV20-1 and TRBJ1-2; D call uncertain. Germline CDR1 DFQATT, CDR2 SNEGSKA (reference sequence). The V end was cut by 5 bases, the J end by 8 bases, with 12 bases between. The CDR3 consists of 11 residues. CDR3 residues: CSAGARSGYTF. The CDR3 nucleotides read TGCAGTGCTGGTGCCAGGAGCGGCTACACCTTC.

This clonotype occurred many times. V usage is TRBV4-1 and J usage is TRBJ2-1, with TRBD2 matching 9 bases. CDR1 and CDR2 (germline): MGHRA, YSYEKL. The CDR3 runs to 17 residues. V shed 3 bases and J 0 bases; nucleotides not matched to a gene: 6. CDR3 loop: CASSQVSSGTSYNEQFF. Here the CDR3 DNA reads TGCGCCAGCAGCCAGGTATCTAGCGGGACCTCCTACAATGAGCAGTTCTTC.

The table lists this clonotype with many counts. The CDR3 here is CASSLSRDTYEQYF. CDR3 bases: TGTGCCAGCAGTTTAAGCAGGGACACCTACGAGCAGTACTTC. The chain joins TRBV27 to TRBJ2-7, with D perhaps TRBD1 (6 bases). This CDR3 is built from 14 residues. Germline V CDR1 and CDR2: MNHEY, SMNVEV (reference sequence). Deletions cut 2 bases from V and 2 bases from J, with 10 bases between.

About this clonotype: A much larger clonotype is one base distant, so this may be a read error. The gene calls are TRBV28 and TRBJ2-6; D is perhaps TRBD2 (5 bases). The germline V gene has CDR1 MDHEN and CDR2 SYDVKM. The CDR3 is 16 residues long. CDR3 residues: CAGSRGLSTGANVLTF. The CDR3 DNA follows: TGTGCCGGCAGTCGAGGACTCTCCACTGGGGCCAACGTCCTGACTTTC.

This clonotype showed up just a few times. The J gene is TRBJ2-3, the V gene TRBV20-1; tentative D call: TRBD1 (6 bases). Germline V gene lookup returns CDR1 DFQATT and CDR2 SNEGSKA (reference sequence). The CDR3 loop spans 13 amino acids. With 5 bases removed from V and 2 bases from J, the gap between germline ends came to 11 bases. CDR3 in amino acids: CSASGQNTDTQYF. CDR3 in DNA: TGCAGTGCTTCAGGACAGAACACAGATACGCAGTATTTT.

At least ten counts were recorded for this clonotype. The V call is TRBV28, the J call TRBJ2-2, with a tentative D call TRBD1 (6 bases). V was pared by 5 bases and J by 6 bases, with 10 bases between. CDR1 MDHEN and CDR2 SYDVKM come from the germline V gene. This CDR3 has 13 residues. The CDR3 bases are TGTGCCAGCAGTCACTACAGGGCCGGGGAGCTGTTTTTT. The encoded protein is CASSHYRAGELFF.

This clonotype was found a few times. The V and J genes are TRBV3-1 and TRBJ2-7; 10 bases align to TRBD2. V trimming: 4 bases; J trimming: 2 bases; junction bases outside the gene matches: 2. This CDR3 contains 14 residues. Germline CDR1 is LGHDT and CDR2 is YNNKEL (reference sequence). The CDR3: CASSLGTSAYEQYF. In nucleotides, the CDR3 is TGTGCCAGCAGCCTTGGGACTAGCGCCTACGAGCAGTACTTC.

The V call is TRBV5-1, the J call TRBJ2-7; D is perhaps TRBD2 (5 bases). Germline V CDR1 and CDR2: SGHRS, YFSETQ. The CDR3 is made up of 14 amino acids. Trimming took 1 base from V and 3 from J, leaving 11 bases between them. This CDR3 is CASSLNLRGYEQYF. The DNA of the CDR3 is TGCGCCAGCAGCTTGAATCTCCGGGGCTACGAGCAGTACTTC.

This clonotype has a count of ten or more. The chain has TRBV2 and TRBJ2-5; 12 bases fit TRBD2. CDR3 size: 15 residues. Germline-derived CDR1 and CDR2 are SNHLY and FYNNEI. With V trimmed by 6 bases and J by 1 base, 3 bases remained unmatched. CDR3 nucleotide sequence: TGTGCCAGCAGAGCGGGACTAGCGGGCCAAGAGACCCAGTACTTC. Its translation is CASRAGLAGQETQYF.

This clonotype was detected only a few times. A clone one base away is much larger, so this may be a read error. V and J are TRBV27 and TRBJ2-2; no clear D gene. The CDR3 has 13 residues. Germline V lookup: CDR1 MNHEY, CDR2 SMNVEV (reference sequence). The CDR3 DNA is TGTGTCAGCAGTTTAAGGTGGACCGGGGAGCTGTTTTTT. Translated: CVSSLRWTGELFF.

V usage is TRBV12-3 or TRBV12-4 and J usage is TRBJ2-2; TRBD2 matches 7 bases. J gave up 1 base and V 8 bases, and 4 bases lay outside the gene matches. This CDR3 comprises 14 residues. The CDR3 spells CASGLAENTGELFF. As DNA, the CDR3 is TGTGCCAGCGGCCTAGCGGAGAACACCGGGGAGCTGTTTTTT.

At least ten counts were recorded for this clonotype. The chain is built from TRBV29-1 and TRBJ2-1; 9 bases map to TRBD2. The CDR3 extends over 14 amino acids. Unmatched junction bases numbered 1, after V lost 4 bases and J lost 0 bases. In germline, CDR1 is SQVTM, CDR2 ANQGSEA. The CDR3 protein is CSVVSGSSYNEQFF. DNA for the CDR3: TGCAGCGTTGTTAGCGGGAGCTCCTACAATGAGCAGTTCTTC.

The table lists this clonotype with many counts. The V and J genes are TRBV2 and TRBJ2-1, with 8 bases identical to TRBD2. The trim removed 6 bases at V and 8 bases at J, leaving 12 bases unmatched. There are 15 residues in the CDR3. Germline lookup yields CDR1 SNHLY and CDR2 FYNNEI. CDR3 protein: CASSLAGGGFDEQFF. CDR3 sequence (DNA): TGTGCCAGCAGCCTAGCGGGTGGTGGATTCGATGAGCAGTTCTTC.

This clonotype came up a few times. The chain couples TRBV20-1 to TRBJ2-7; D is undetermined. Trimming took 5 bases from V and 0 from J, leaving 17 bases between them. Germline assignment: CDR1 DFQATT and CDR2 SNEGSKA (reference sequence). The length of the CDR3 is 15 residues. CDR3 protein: CSAENWLKSSYEQYF. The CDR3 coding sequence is TGCAGTGCTGAGAACTGGCTCAAGAGCTCCTACGAGCAGTACTTC.

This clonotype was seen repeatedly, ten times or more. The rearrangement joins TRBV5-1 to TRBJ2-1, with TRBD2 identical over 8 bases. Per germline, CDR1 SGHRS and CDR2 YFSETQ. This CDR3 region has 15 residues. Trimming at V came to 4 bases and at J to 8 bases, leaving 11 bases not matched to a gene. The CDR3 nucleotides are TGCGCCAGCAGCCCCCCCTCCGGGAGGGGCTATGAGCAGTTCTTC. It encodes CASSPPSGRGYEQFF.

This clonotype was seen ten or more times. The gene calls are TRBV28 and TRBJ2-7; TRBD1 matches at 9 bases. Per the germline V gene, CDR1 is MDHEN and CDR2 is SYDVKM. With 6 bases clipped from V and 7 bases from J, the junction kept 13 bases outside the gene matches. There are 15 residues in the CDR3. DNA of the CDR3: TGTGCCAGCAGCCGGCCGGGACAGGGTAATGGGGAGCAGTACTTC. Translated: CASSRPGQGNGEQYF. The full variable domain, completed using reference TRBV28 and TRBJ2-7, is DVKVTQSSRYLVKRTGEKVFLECVQDMDHENMFWYRQDPGLGLRLIYFSYDVKMKEKGDIPEGYSVSREKKERFSLILESASTNQTSMYLCASSRPGQGNGEQYFGPGTRLTVT.

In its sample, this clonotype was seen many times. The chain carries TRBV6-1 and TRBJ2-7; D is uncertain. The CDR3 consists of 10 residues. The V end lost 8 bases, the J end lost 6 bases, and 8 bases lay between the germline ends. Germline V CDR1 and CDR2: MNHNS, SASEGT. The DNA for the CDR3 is TGTGCCAGCGGGATTGGCGAGCAGTACTTC. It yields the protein CASGIGEQYF.

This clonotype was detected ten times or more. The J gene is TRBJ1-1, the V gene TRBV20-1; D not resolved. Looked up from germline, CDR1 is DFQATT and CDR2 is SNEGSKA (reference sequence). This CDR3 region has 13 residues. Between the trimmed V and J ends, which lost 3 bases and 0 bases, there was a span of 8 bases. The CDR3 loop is CSASRGVNTEAFF. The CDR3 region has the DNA TGCAGTGCTAGTCGGGGTGTGAACACTGAAGCTTTCTTT.

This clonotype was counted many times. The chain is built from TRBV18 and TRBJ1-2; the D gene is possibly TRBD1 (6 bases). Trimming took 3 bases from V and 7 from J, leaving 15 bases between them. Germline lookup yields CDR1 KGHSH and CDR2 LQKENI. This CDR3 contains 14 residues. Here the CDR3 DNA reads TGTGCCAGCTCACCCCGGGACACCTCCGTTGGCTACACCTTC. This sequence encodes CASSPRDTSVGYTF.

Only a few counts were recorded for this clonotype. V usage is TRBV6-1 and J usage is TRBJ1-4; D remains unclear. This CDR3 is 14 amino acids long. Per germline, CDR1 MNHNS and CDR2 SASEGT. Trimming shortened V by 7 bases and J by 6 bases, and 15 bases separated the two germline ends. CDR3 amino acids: CASTFTRFDEKLFF. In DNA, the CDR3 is TGTGCCAGCACCTTTACAAGGTTTGATGAAAAACTGTTTTTT.

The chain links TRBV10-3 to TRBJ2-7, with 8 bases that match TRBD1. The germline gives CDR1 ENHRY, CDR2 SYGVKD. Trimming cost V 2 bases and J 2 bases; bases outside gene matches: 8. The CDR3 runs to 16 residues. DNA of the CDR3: TGTGCCATCAGTGAGGTCTGGCAGGGGGCGACCTACGAGCAGTACTTC. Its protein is CAISEVWQGATYEQYF.

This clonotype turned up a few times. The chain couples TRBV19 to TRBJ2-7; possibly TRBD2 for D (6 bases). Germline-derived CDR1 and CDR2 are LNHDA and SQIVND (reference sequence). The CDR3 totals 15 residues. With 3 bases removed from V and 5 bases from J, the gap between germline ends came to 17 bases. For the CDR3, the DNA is TGTGCCAGTAGTATTCTTCGAACTAGCAGGGACGAGCAGTACTTC. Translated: CASSILRTSRDEQYF.